This T cell receptor (beta chain) was profiled in a study of PD-1 blockade in classical Hodgkin lymphoma. Study-level points and caveats: By cycle point C4D1, TCR diversity had risen significantly in CD4+ cells (but not CD8+ cells). Patients who responded completely had about the same baseline diversity as newly diagnosed patients.

As for this clone: Antigen unknown.

Time point described: cycle 4 day 1 (C4D1), after more than five weeks of nivolumab. All trial patients relapsed after autologous stem cell transplantation. Researchers used magnetic negative selection to pull out pure CD4+ T cells from thawed PBMCs. The CDR3 covers 14 residues. Trimming removed 0 bases at V and 3 bases at J, with 5 bases between. CDR1 KGHSH and CDR2 LQKENI come from the germline V gene. Some clones are missing from TCRdb's copy, which holds only in-frame ones; the method was immunoSEQ multiplex PCR. The sample lists under 30,000 clones, approximately 90% occurring once. The sequence came from a human donor with classical Hodgkin lymphoma. This chain uses TRBV18 with TRBJ1-4, with a possible D match to TRBD1 (5 bases). The sequencing here drew on CD4+ T cells from blood, taken before the fourth cycle of nivolumab. In DNA, the CDR3 is TGTGCCAGCTCACCACCGGGGGCTAATGAAAAACTGTTTTTT. Protein: CASSPPGANEKLFF.